The clone carrying this T cell receptor (beta chain) was recorded many times. Antigen unknown. CDR1 and CDR2 from the germline V gene are SGDLS and YYNGEE. The V end was cut by 5 bases, the J end by 4 bases, with 14 bases between. The CDR3 has 14 amino acids. TCRdb itself ran the 5' RACE reads through MiXCR, one entry per CDR3 protein. Of about 42,000 distinct CDR3 sequences listed, 3.5% to 4% were seen once; the top ten hold around 3.6%. This sample is drawn from a study of CD8 T cells in ankylosing spondylitis. Study findings and constraints: Existing reports had already noted some motif variants in reactive arthritis synovial fluid and blood. It was reported that disease-linked clones were significantly enriched in matched ankylosing spondylitis synovial fluid. The disease-linked clones had a CD8+ phenotype and low blood frequencies.

The chain couples TRBV9 to TRBJ2-3, with D tentatively TRBD1 (5 bases). The specimen sequenced was blood, either unsorted or a sorted T cell fraction (not recorded which). This TCR derives from a female donor with ankylosing spondylitis or in good health (not recorded which). The CDR3 bases are TGTGCCAGCAGTCTCCAGGGAATCGCAGATACGCAGTATTTT. Translation gives CASSLQGIADTQYF.